This T cell receptor (beta chain) was retrieved from a study of blood T cells in healthy people across ages. Study-level information: Researchers report that template switching captured about one barcoded beta molecule per two T cells. General study results and limits: The study found more naive CD4+ cells and higher diversity in long-lived than aged donors.

The ends lost 5 bases at V and 11 bases at J; junction bases unmatched: 6. The germline V gene encodes CDR1 SQVTM and CDR2 ANQGSEA. CDR3 length equals 11 residues. Primers used in a second PCR of roughly 6 to 11 cycles were a sample-barcoded 5' primer and a J-beta primer mix. Paired-end reads containing CDR3 totaled no fewer than 2.5 million for each sample. TCRdb independently ran MiXCR on the 5' RACE reads; one entry per CDR3 protein. This sample has just over 800,000 distinct CDR3 sequences, with 62% found just once. Regarding this clonotype: Its antigen is unknown.

The sample comprised blood. J is TRBJ1-1 and V is TRBV29-1; the match to TRBD1 covers 9 bases. This receptor was identified in a man aged 25 to 40 in good health. CDR3 DNA: TGCAGCGTTCGGCCGACAGGGGGGGCTTTCTTT. Its translation is CSVRPTGGAFF.